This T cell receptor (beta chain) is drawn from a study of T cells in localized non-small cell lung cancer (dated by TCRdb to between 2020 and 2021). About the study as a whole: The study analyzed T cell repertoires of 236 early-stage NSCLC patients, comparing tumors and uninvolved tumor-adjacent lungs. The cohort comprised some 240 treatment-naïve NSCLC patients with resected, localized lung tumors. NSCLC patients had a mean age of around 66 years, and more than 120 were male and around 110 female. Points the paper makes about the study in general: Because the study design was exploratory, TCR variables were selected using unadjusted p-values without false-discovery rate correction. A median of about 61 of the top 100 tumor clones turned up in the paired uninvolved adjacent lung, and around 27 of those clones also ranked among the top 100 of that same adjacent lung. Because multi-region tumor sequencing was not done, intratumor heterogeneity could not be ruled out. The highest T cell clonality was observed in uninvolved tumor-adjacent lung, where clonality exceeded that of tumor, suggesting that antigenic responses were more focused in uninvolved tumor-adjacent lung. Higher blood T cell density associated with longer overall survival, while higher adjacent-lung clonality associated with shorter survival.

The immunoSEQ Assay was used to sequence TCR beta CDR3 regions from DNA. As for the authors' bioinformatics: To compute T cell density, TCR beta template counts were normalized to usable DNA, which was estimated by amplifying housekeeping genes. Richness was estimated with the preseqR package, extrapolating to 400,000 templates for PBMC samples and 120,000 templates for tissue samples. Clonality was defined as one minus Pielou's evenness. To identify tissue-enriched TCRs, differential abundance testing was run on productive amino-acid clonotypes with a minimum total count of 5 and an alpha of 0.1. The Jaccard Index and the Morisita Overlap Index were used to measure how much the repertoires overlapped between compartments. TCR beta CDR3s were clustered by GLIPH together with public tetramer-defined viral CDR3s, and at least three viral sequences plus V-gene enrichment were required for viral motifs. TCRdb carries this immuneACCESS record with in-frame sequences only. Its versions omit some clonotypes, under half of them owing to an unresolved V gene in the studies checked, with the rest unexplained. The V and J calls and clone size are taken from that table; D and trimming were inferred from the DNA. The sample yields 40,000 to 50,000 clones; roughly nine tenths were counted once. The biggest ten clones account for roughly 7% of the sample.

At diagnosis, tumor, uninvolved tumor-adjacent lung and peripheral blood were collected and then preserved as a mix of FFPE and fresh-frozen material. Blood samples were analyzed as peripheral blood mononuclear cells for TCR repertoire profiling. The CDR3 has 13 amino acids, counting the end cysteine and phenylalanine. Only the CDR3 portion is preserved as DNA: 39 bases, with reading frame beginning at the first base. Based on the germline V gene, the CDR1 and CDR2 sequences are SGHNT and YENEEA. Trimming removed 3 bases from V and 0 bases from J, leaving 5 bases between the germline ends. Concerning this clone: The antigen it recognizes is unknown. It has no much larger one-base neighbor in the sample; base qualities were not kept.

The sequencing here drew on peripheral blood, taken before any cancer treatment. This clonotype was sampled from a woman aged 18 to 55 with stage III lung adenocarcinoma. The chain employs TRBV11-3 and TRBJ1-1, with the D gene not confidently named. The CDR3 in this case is CASSFELNTEAFF. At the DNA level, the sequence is TGTGCCAGCAGCTTCGAGTTGAACACTGAAGCTTTCTTT.